The present entry profiles one T cell receptor beta chain with its context. This clonotype has at least ten counts. No antigen is known for it. The junction departs from germline at one end; a sequencing error may be responsible. The CDR3 has 14 amino acids, counting the end cysteine and phenylalanine. Just the 42-base CDR3 DNA is kept, in frame starting at base 1. Taken from the germline V gene, the CDR1 and CDR2 loops are SGHRS and YFSETQ. The sequencer was an Illumina HiSeq 2500. Quantitative 5'-RACE with molecular barcodes was the method used to prepare the TCR beta libraries. The source study handled its data this way. A new computational method based on a probabilistic model of VDJ rearrangement was used to identify disease-linked TCR variants. TCRdb reprocessed the public reads (quality trimming at Q25 with fastp, clone calling with MiXCR) and kept in-frame beta chains. CDR3 protein sequences are deduplicated, and each keeps its most common genes and DNA. Here the V and J calls rest on TCRdb's processing, not on the authors' analysis. The sample contains about 240,000 distinct CDR3 sequences, 7.5% to 9% of them found a single time. The ten largest make up under 7.5% of the sample.

These data originate in a study of CD8 T cells in ankylosing spondylitis (dated by TCRdb to between 2016 and 2019). In the study overall: To find TCR variants linked to disease, the study profiled T cell receptor beta repertoires in ankylosing spondylitis patients and healthy donors. The whole study cohort included 85 to 120 healthy donors and under 30 ankylosing spondylitis patients. Peripheral blood samples were taken, and synovial fluid was additionally collected from ankylosing spondylitis patients. Summary of the overall study and its limitations: The disease-linked clones were reported as significantly enriched in matched synovial fluid samples from ankylosing spondylitis patients. Blood from ankylosing spondylitis patients appeared to be characterized by a TCR beta motif composed of roughly 8 highly homologous amino acid variants. Some of the motif variants had been reported before in the synovial fluid and blood of reactive arthritis patients, a finding that suggests common disease-initiation mechanisms. The disease-linked clones showed a CD8+ phenotype and occurred at relatively low frequencies in peripheral blood.

The sequenced sample was blood, either unsorted or a sorted T cell fraction (not recorded which). The chain links TRBV5-1 with TRBJ2-2; TRBD2 agrees with 10 junctional bases. The receptor was isolated from a male donor with ankylosing spondylitis or in good health (not recorded which). The bases are TGCGCCACCAGCGGGGGGGAGTCCGCCGGGGAGCTGTTTTTT. The encoded protein is CATSGGESAGELFF.